This entry describes one T cell receptor (beta chain). The target antigen is unknown. A J-beta primer mix and a sample-barcoded 5' primer were used in a second PCR of roughly 6 to 11 cycles. Using its own MiXCR run on the 5' RACE reads, TCRdb lists one record per CDR3 protein. The table lists approximately 1,000,000 distinct CDR3 sequences, under 55% of them singletons. Germline lookup yields CDR1 MNHEY and CDR2 SMNVEV (reference sequence). V was clipped by 2 bases and J by 5 bases, with 12 bases between them. The CDR3 spans 14 residues. Isolated per sample were at least 6 million PBMCs. The authors extracted at least 5 micrograms of total RNA per sample. The data are from a study of blood T cells in healthy people across ages. The study's findings and limits: Diversity of TCR beta per million T cells declined in a roughly linear way with age.

The TCR sequence derives from a woman aged 55-70 years in good health. Sequenced: blood. The chain is built from TRBV27 and TRBJ1-1; tentative D call: TRBD1 (5 bases). This CDR3 reads CASSLPGRETEAFF. In nucleotides, the CDR3 is TGTGCCAGCAGTTTACCAGGGCGAGAAACTGAAGCTTTCTTT.